One sample yielded the 18 T cell receptor beta chains listed below, sequenced in a study of cytomegalovirus exposure and HLA in healthy donors. The PCR employed 60 Vbeta primers together with 13 Jbeta primers. Here immunoSEQ multiplex PCR was the method, and the copy in TCRdb shows in-frame clones only, minus some. Its listing shows over 65,000 clones. The material sequenced was PBMCs. The source is a man younger than 40 in good health and CMV-seronegative.

The CDR3, as DNA: TGTGCCAGCAGCCTAACAGGGAATGATGACTATGGCTACACCTTC. Its translation: CASSLTGNDDYGYTF. The chain links TRBV5-5 to TRBJ1-2, with a tentative D call TRBD1 (6 bases). The CDR3 length is 15 residues. Between the trimmed V and J ends, which lost 4 bases and 3 bases, there was a span of 16 bases. The V gene's germline CDR1 is SGHKS and CDR2 YYEKEE (reference sequence).

The V call is TRBV27, the J call TRBJ1-1; D is perhaps TRBD1 (6 bases). V gave up 4 bases and J gave up 5 bases, with 14 bases separating them. The CDR3 is 14 amino acids. Germline V lookup: CDR1 MNHEY, CDR2 SMNVEV (reference sequence). This CDR3 reads CASSYTGLRTEAFF. The CDR3 nucleotides read TGTGCCAGCAGTTACACAGGGTTGAGGACTGAAGCTTTCTTT.

The chain carries TRBV10-2 and TRBJ2-2; 10 positions match TRBD2. This CDR3 region has 17 residues. J gave up 6 bases and V 7 bases, and 14 bases lay outside the gene matches. Looked up from germline, CDR1 is WSHSY and CDR2 is SAAADI. CDR3 bases: TGCGCCAGCACCCATAGGGCTAGCGGGAGCTCTGCCGGGGAGCTGTTTTTT. Translation: CASTHRASGSSAGELFF.

The V and J genes are TRBV7-9 and TRBJ1-1; weak D call: TRBD1 (5 bases). The germline V gene encodes CDR1 SEHNR and CDR2 FQNEAQ (reference sequence). There are 17 residues in the CDR3. V lost 3 bases and J lost 1, with 18 bases in between. The chain's CDR3 is CASSLKRTGKWNTEAFF. The CDR3 bases are TGTGCCAGCAGCTTGAAACGAACAGGCAAATGGAACACTGAAGCTTTCTTT.

The chain combines TRBV5-5 with TRBJ1-2; the D gene is possibly TRBD1 (6 bases). Germline CDR1 reads SGHKS; CDR2 reads YYEKEE (reference sequence). V lost 2 bases, J lost 1 base, and 12 bases lay in between. CDR3 length equals 15 residues. The CDR3 bases are TGTGCCAGCAGCTTAACGGGGGGGCTTAACTATGGCTACACCTTC. Translation gives CASSLTGGLNYGYTF.

The gene calls are TRBV19 and TRBJ2-1; 7 bases are a match to TRBD2. Germline trimming cut 0 bases from V and 5 bases from J; bases unmatched to any gene: 7. Germline values: CDR1 LNHDA, CDR2 SQIVND (reference sequence). The CDR3 has 16 amino acids. The CDR3 DNA reads as TGTGCCAGTAGTATAGATGGGGGGAGGGCCGACAATGAGCAGTTCTTC. Translated: CASSIDGGRADNEQFF.

CDR3: CAISSRDWVRDTQYF. DNA for the CDR3: TGTGCCATCAGTTCAAGGGACTGGGTCAGGGATACGCAGTATTTT. This chain links TRBV10-3 with TRBJ2-3; possibly TRBD2 for D (6 bases). The CDR3 is 15 residues long. V was cut by 5 bases and J by 6 bases, with 18 bases left in between. Germline values: CDR1 ENHRY, CDR2 SYGVKD.

The chain employs TRBV1 and TRBJ2-7; TRBD1 is taken as the D call from the table, unchecked against the DNA. TRBV1 has pseudogene status. The CDR3 has 17 residues. CDR3 sequence reads: CTSSQDKGGRRTYEQYF. The CDR3 region has the DNA TGCACCAGCAGCCAAGATAAAGGGGGCCGCCGGACCTACGAGCAGTACTTC.

This rearrangement joins TRBV11-3 to TRBJ2-3; 9 bases map to TRBD2. The germline V gene has CDR1 SGHNT and CDR2 YENEEA. V trimming: 7 bases; J trimming: 0 bases; junction bases outside the gene matches: 5. The CDR3 spans 15 residues. The CDR3 loop reads CASISGLASTDTQYF. The CDR3 DNA reads TGTGCCAGCATATCCGGACTAGCGAGCACAGATACGCAGTATTTT.

The chain recombines TRBV18 with TRBJ1-3, with D unclear. The length of the CDR3 is 17 residues. V was clipped by 0 bases and J by 0 bases, with 12 bases between them. Germline V gene data show CDR1 as KGHSH and CDR2 as LQKENI. CDR3 region: CASSPPRGQLSGNTIYF. Here the CDR3 DNA reads TGTGCCAGCTCACCACCCCGCGGGCAGCTCTCTGGAAACACCATATATTTT.

The chain recombines TRBV29-1 with TRBJ2-1; a weak D match, TRBD1 (5 bases). CDR3 length equals 13 residues. Looked up from germline, CDR1 is SQVTM and CDR2 is ANQGSEA. Trimming left V 7 bases short and J 9 bases short, with 19 bases between. In DNA form, the CDR3 reads TGCAGCGGGACCCATAGGGGAACCGGTGAGCAGTTCTTC. It specifies CSGTHRGTGEQFF.

The rearrangement links TRBV15 to TRBJ2-2; no definite D call. CDR3 length: 13 residues. The germline V gene has CDR1 LNHNV and CDR2 YYDKDF (reference sequence). V was pared by 1 base and J by 7 bases, with 7 bases between. CDR3 nucleotide sequence: TGTGCCACCAGCAGAGGCAGGAACGGGGAGCTGTTTTTT. Protein product: CATSRGRNGELFF.

The chain links TRBV5-1 to TRBJ2-7; no clear D. Trimming left V 0 bases short and J 0 bases short, with 10 bases between. This CDR3 has 15 residues. Germline-derived CDR1 and CDR2 are SGHRS and YFSETQ. Written as DNA, the CDR3 is TGCGCCAGCAGCTTGGCCCCGGTTAGCTCCTACGAGCAGTACTTC. It specifies CASSLAPVSSYEQYF.

Comments on this clone: The junction and the germline gene differ at one end; a read error may be behind it. Other nucleotide sequences in the sample specify the same CDR3. This CDR3 is CAWSVIAGDAHEQFF. In DNA, the CDR3 is TGCGCCTGGAGTGTAATAGCGGGAGATGCACATGAGCAGTTCTTC. The rearrangement links TRBV30 to TRBJ2-1, with 9 nucleotides matching TRBD2. The germline gives CDR1 GTSNPN, CDR2 SVGIG (reference sequence). This CDR3 has 15 amino acids. Full variable domain (rest looked up from reference TRBV30 and TRBJ2-1): SQTIHQWPATLVQPVGSPLSLECTVEGTSNPNLYWYRQAAGRGLQLLFYSVGIGQISSEVPQNLSASRPQDRQFILSSKKLLLSDSGFYLCAWSVIAGDAHEQFFGPGTRLTVL.

The CDR3 DNA sequence: TGTGCCAGCAGCTCTCCACGGACAGGCCTGTACCAAGAGACCCAGTACTTC. Translating gives CASSSPRTGLYQETQYF. This chain joins TRBV7-2 and TRBJ2-5; 7 bases align to TRBD1. V shed 4 bases and J 0 bases; nucleotides not matched to a gene: 11. CDR1 is SGHTA, CDR2 FQGNSA, per germline. The CDR3 consists of 17 residues. Looking up the rest from reference TRBV7-2 and TRBJ2-5 gives the full variable domain: GAGVSQSPSNKVTEKGKDVELRCDPISGHTALYWYRQSLGQGLEFLIYFQGNSAPDKSGLPSDRFSAERTGGSVSTLTIQRTQQEDSAVYLCASSSPRTGLYQETQYFGPGTRLLVL.

This sequence joins TRBV6-5 and TRBJ1-6; D may be TRBD1 (6 bases). Trimming removed 3 bases from V and 7 bases from J, with 13 bases in between. This CDR3 is built from 15 residues. Germline loops: CDR1 MNHEY, CDR2 SVGAGI. Written as DNA, the CDR3 is TGTGCCAGCAGTTATGATCAGGGGAGAAATTCACCCCTCCACTTT. Its translation: CASSYDQGRNSPLHF.

This chain connects TRBV27 to TRBJ2-4, with a tentative D call TRBD1 (5 bases). Trimming left V 6 bases short and J 2 bases short, with 8 bases between. The germline CDR1 and CDR2 sequences are MNHEY and SMNVEV (reference sequence). The CDR3 consists of 13 residues. In nucleotides, the CDR3 is TGTGCCAGCAGCCGGACATCCAAAAACATTCAGTACTTC. This sequence encodes CASSRTSKNIQYF.

The rearrangement uses TRBV6-5 and TRBJ1-1, with D perhaps TRBD1 (5 bases). The germline V gene encodes CDR1 MNHEY and CDR2 SVGAGI. V lost 4 bases and J 1 base, leaving 13 bases between the germline ends. The CDR3 extends over 15 amino acids. CDR3 loop: CASSSRRGGNTEAFF. The CDR3 nucleotides are TGTGCCAGCAGTTCTAGGCGGGGCGGGAACACTGAAGCTTTCTTT.